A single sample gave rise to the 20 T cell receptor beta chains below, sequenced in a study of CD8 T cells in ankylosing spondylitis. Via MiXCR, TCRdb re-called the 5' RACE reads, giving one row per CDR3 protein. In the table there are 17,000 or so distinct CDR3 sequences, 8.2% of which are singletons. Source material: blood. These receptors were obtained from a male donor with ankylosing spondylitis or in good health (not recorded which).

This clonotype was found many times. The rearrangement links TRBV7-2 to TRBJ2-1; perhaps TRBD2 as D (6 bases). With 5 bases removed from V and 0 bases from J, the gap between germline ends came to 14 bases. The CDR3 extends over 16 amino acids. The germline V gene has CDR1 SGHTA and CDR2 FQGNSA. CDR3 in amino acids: CASSPRLVGSYNEQFF. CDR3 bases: TGTGCCAGCAGCCCCCGACTAGTTGGCTCCTACAATGAGCAGTTCTTC.

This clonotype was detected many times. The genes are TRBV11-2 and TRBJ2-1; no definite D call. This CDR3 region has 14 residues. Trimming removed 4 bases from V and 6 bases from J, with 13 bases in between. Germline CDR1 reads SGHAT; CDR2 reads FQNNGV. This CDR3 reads CASSSDLVPNEQFF. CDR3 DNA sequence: TGTGCCAGCAGCTCAGATCTAGTTCCCAATGAGCAGTTCTTC.

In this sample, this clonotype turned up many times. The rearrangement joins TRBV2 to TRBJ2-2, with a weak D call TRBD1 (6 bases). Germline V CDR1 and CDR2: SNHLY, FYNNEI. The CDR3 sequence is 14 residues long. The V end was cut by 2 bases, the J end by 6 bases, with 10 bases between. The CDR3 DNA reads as TGTGCCAGCAGTGAATACAGGGTCTCCGGGGAGCTGTTTTTT. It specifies CASSEYRVSGELFF.

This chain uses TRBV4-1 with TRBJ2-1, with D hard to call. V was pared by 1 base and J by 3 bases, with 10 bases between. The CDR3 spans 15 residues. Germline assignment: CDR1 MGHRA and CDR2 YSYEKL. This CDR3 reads CASSQVGFVYNEQFF. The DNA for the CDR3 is TGCGCCAGCAGCCAAGTTGGGTTCGTCTACAATGAGCAGTTCTTC.

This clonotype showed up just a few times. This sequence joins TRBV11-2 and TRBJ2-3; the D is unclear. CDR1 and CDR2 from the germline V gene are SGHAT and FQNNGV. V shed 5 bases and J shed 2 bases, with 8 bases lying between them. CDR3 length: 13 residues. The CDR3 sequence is CASSPSITDTQYF. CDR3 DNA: TGTGCCAGCAGCCCGTCAATCACAGATACGCAGTATTTT.

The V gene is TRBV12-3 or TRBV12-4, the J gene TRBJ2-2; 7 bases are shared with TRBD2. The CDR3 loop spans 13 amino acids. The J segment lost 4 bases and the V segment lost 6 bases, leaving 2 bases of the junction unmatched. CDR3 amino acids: CASSPGGTGELFF. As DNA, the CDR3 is TGTGCCAGCAGCCCGGGGGGCACCGGGGAGCTGTTTTTT.

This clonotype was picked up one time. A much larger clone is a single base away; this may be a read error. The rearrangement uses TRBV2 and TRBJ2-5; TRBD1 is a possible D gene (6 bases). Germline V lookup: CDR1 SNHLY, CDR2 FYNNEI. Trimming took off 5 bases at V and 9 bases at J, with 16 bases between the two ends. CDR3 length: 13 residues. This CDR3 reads CASSTGMKEAQYF. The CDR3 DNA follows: TGTGCCAGCAGTACAGGGATGAAGGAGGCCCAGTACTTC.

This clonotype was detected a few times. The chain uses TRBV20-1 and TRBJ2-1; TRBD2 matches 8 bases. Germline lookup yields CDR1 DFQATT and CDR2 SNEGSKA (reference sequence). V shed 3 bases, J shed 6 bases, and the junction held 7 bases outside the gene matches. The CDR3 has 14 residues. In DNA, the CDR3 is TGCAGTGCTAGTTCGGGACTAGAGATCAATGAGCAGTTCTTC. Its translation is CSASSGLEINEQFF.

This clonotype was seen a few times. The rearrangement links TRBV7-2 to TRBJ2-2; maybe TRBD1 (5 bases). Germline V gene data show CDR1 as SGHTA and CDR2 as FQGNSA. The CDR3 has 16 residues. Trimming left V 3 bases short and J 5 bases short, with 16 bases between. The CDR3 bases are TGTGCCAGCAGCTTGGGTGCGCAGGCAGGGACCGGGGAGCTGTTTTTT. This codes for CASSLGAQAGTGELFF.

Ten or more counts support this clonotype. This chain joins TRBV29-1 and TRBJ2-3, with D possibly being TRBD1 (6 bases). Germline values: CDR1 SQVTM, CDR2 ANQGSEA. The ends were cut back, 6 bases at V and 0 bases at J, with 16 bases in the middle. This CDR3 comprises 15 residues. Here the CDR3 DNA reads TGCAGCGTGGGGGCTTCCGCTAGTAGCACAGATACGCAGTATTTT. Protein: CSVGASASSTDTQYF.

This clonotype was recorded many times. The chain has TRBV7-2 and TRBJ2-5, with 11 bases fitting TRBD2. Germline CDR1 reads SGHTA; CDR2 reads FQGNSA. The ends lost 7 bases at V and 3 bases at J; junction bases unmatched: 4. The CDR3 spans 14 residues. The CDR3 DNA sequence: TGTGCCAGCAACGAGGGACTAGCGGAAGAGACCCAGTACTTC. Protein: CASNEGLAEETQYF.

The DNA of the CDR3 is TGCGCCAGCAGCTTGCGGACTAGCATGTTGATCGGGGAGCTGTTTTTT. This translates into CASSLRTSMLIGELFF. J is TRBJ2-2 and V is TRBV4-3, with TRBD2 matching over 8 bases. The CDR3 length is 16 residues. After removal of 5 bases from V and 7 bases from J, the junction contained 12 bases not matched to a gene. The germline gives CDR1 LGHNA, CDR2 YSLEER.

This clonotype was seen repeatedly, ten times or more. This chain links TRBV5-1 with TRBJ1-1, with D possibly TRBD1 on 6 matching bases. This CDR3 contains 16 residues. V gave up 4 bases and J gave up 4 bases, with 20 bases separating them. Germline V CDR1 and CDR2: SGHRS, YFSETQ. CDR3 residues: CASSPEGTGSITEAFF. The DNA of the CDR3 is TGCGCCAGCAGCCCGGAGGGTACAGGGTCAATCACTGAAGCTTTCTTT. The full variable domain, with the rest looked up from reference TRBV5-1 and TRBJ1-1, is KAGVTQTPRYLIKTRGQQVTLSCSPISGHRSVSWYQQTPGQGLQFLFEYFSETQRNKGNFPGRFSGRQFSNSRSEMNVSTLELGDSALYLCASSPEGTGSITEAFFGQGTRLTVV.

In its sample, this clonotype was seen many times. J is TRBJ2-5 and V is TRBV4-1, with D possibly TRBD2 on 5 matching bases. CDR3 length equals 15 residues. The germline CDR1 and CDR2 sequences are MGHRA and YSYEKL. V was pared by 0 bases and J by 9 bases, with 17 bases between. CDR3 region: CASSQEGGLPVSQYF. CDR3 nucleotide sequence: TGCGCCAGCAGCCAAGAGGGCGGGTTGCCGGTTTCCCAGTACTTC.

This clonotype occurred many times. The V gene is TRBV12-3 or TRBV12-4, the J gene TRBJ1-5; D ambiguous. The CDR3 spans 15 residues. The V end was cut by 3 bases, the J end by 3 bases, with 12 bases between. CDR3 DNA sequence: TGTGCCAGCAGTTTTTTTACAGCCGTCAATCAGCCCCAGCATTTT. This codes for CASSFFTAVNQPQHF.

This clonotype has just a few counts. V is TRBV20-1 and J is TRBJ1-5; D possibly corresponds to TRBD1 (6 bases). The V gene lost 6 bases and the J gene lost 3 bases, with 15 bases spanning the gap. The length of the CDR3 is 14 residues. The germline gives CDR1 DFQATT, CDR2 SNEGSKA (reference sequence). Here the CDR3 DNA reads TGCAGTGCATCGGCGCCAGGGGACAATCAGCCCCAGCATTTT. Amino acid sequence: CSASAPGDNQPQHF.

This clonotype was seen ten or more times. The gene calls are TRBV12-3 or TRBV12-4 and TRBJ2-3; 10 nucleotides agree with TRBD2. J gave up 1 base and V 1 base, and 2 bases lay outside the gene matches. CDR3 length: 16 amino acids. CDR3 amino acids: CASSLGTSGRTDTQYF. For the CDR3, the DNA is TGTGCCAGCAGTTTAGGGACTAGCGGCCGCACAGATACGCAGTATTTT.

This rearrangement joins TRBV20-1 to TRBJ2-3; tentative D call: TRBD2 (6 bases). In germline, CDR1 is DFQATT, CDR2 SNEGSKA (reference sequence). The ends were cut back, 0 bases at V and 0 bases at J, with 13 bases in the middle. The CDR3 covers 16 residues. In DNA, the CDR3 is TGCAGTGCTAGAGATCACGGGAGAAGTAGCACAGATACGCAGTATTTT. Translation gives CSARDHGRSSTDTQYF.

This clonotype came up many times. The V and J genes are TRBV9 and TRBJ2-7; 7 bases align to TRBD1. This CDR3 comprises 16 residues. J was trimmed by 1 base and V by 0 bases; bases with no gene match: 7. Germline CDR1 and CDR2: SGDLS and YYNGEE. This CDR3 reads CASSVGWGTASYEQYF. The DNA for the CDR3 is TGTGCCAGCAGCGTAGGTTGGGGGACAGCTTCCTACGAGCAGTACTTC.

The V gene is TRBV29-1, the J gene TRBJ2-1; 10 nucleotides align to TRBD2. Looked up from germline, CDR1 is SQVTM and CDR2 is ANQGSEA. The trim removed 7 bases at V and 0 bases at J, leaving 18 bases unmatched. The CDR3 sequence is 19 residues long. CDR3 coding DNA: TGCAGCGCAAAAAAGGGCCTAGCGGGGGACCTTAGCTCCTACAATGAGCAGTTCTTC. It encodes CSAKKGLAGDLSSYNEQFF.